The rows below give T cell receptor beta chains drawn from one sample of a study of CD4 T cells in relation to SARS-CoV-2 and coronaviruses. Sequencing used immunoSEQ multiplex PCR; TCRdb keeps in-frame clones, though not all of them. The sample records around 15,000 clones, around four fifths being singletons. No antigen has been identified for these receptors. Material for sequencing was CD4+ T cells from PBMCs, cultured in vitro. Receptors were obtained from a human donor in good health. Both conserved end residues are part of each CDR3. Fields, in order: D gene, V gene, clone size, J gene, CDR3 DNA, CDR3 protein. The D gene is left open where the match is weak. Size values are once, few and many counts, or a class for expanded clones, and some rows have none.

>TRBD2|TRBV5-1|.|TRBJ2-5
TGCGCCAGCAGCCTACTAGCGACGGGGAGGGAGACCCAGTACTTC
CASSLLATGRETQYF
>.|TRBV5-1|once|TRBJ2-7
TGCGCCAGCAGCCGGATCTCCCGGGGGGCTGGAAGCTCCTACGAGCAGTACTTC
CASSRISRGAGSSYEQYF
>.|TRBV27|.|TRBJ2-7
TGTGCCAGCAGTTTATCGTTGTTGGGCGGAACCTACGAGCAGTACTTC
CASSLSLLGGTYEQYF
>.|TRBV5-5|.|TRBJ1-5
TGTGCCAGCAGCTCCGAGGGCATCGGTGGTCAGCCCCAGCATTTT
CASSSEGIGGQPQHF
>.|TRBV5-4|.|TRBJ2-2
TGTGCCAGCAGCTTACCGGGAAGAAGGGCGGGGGAGCTGTTTTTT
CASSLPGRRAGELFF
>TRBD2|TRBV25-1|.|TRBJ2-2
TGTGCCAGCAGTGATCCCAGCGGGAGGGCCTCCGGGGAGCTGTTTTTT
CASSDPSGRASGELFF
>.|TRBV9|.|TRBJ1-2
TGTGCCAGCAGCCCCCGGACGGACGGCTACACCTTC
CASSPRTDGYTF
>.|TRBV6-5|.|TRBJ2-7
TGTGCCAGCAGTTGGGCAGCGTCCTACGAGCAGTACTTC
CASSWAASYEQYF
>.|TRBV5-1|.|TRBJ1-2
TGCGCCAGCAGCTTTAACACACCTAACTATGGCTACACCTTC
CASSFNTPNYGYTF
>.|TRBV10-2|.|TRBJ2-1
TGCGCCAGCAGCCACGCGATTGAGCAGTTCTTC
CASSHAIEQFF
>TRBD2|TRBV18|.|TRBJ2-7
TGTGCCAGCTCACCGTCTCTAGCGGGAGGGTCCTACGAGCAGTACTTC
CASSPSLAGGSYEQYF
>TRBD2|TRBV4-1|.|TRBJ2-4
TGCGCCAGCAGTCCCCCTGGCGGGAGCTGGAACATTCAGTACTTC
CASSPPGGSWNIQYF
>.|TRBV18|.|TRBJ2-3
TGTGCCAGCTCGCCGGGACTTCGAAGCACAGATACGCAGTATTTT
CASSPGLRSTDTQYF
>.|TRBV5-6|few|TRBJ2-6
TGTGCCAGCAGCTTCTCTGGGGCCAACGTCCTGACTTTC
CASSFSGANVLTF
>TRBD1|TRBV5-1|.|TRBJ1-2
TGCGCCAGCAGCCCCGGGACAGGGGCCTCCTCCGTCTATGGCTACACCTTC
CASSPGTGASSVYGYTF